Following are 29 T cell receptor beta chains from one sample sequenced in a study of T cells after somatic rescue of genetic block. TCRdb's copy holds only in-frame clones and misses some; the assay was immunoSEQ multiplex PCR. The sample shows about 120,000 clones, about 93% of them seen only once. Sequencing input: peripheral blood mononuclear cells (PBMCs). The receptors derive from a young woman.

The chain combines TRBV15 with TRBJ2-1, with a weak D call TRBD1 (5 bases). V lost 1 base to trimming and J lost 7 bases, with 14 bases between them. CDR3 length: 15 amino acids. In germline, CDR1 is LNHNV, CDR2 YYDKDF (reference sequence). In nucleotides, the CDR3 is TGTGCCACCAGCAGAGGGGGCAGTGGGGTTAATGAGCAGTTCTTC. Translating gives CATSRGGSGVNEQFF.

The gene calls are TRBV7-3 and TRBJ1-6, with TRBD1 matching 10 bases. Germline CDR1 reads SGHTA; CDR2 reads FQGTGA. The CDR3 has 15 amino acids. V shed 5 bases and J 6 bases; nucleotides not matched to a gene: 4. The CDR3 DNA sequence: TGTGCCAGCAGCACGGGACAGGGGAGTAATTCACCCCTCCACTTT. It encodes CASSTGQGSNSPLHF.

The V gene is TRBV6-7, the J gene TRBJ2-1, with D possibly TRBD1 on 6 matching bases. TRBV6-7 is known as an ORF, though its function is uncertain. The CDR3 totals 13 residues. Between the trimmed V and J ends, which lost 5 bases and 12 bases, there was a span of 17 bases. The CDR3 sequence: CASSGRGPIGQFF. The CDR3 nucleotides are TGTGCCAGCAGTGGCAGGGGACCAATCGGGCAGTTCTTC.

The chain couples TRBV13 to TRBJ2-5; no clear D gene. The CDR3 spans 17 residues. V was trimmed by 5 bases and J by 2 bases, leaving 21 bases between them. Germline lookup yields CDR1 PRHDT and CDR2 FYEKMQ (reference sequence). The CDR3 sequence is CASSPSPLISVQETQYF. As DNA, the CDR3 is TGTGCCAGCAGCCCATCCCCGCTCATTAGTGTTCAAGAGACCCAGTACTTC.

This clone was picked up one time. The V call is TRBV5-6, the J call TRBJ2-1, with 13 bases identical to TRBD2. Per germline, CDR1 SGHDT and CDR2 YYEEEE. V gave up 4 bases and J gave up 0 bases; unmatched junction bases: 10. This CDR3 has 19 residues. The CDR3 DNA is TGTGCCAGCAGCCCCGTCCCGGGACTAGCGGGGAGCTCCTACAATGAGCAGTTCTTC. Translating gives CASSPVPGLAGSSYNEQFF. The full variable domain, rest sourced from reference TRBV5-6 and TRBJ2-1, is DAGVTQSPTHLIKTRGQQVTLRCSPKSGHDTVSWYQQALGQGPQFIFQYYEEEERQRGNFPDRFSGHQFPNYSSELNVNALLLGDSALYLCASSPVPGLAGSSYNEQFFGPGTRLTVL.

The J gene is TRBJ1-2, the V gene TRBV9, with 11 bases fitting TRBD1. J was trimmed by 4 bases and V by 4 bases; bases with no gene match: 9. This CDR3 comprises 16 residues. Germline V gene sequence: CDR1 SGDLS, CDR2 YYNGEE. The CDR3 here is CASSPRTGGYSYGYTF. Here the CDR3 DNA reads TGTGCCAGCAGCCCCAGGACAGGGGGCTATTCCTATGGCTACACCTTC.

The chain combines TRBV2 with TRBJ2-1; D is uncertain. The CDR3 is 14 residues long. Trimming cost V 3 bases and J 7 bases, with 13 bases left between them. CDR1 and CDR2 from the germline V gene are SNHLY and FYNNEI. The CDR3 sequence: CASSDLGVGNEQFF. CDR3 DNA sequence: TGTGCCAGCAGTGATCTTGGGGTTGGAAATGAGCAGTTCTTC. The full variable domain, with the rest looked up from reference TRBV2 and TRBJ2-1, is EPEVTQTPSHQVTQMGQEVILRCVPISNHLYFYWYRQILGQKVEFLVSFYNNEISEKSEIFDDQFSVERPDGSNFTLKIRSTKLEDSAMYFCASSDLGVGNEQFFGPGTRLTVL.

The J gene is TRBJ1-1, the V gene TRBV7-3; 11 bases agree with TRBD1. V trimming: 4 bases; J trimming: 1 base; junction bases outside the gene matches: 2. The CDR3 spans 15 residues. Germline assignment: CDR1 SGHTA and CDR2 FQGTGA. CDR3 loop: CASSWTGGANTEAFF. CDR3 nucleotide sequence: TGTGCCAGCAGCTGGACAGGGGGCGCGAACACTGAAGCTTTCTTT.

The chain is built from TRBV2 and TRBJ1-1; 9 nucleotides line up with TRBD1. The germline V gene encodes CDR1 SNHLY and CDR2 FYNNEI. Trimming removed 7 bases from V and 2 bases from J; junction bases left unmatched: 5. This CDR3 is built from 14 residues. Here the CDR3 DNA reads TGTGCCAGCACTAGGGGACAGGGTAACACTGAAGCTTTCTTT. This encodes CASTRGQGNTEAFF.

The J gene is TRBJ2-1, the V gene TRBV27, with 7 positions matching TRBD2. Germline V gives CDR1 MNHEY, CDR2 SMNVEV (reference sequence). Unmatched junction bases numbered 3, after V lost 0 bases and J lost 4 bases. This CDR3 comprises 15 residues. The CDR3 loop reads CASSLSRGIYNEQFF. DNA for the CDR3: TGTGCCAGCAGTTTATCGCGGGGGATTTACAATGAGCAGTTCTTC.

The J gene is TRBJ2-1, the V gene TRBV7-8, with no clear D. The CDR3 is 13 residues long. Germline loops: CDR1 SGHVS, CDR2 FQNEAQ. Trimming cost V 1 base and J 3 bases, with 4 bases left between them. CDR3: CASSLGSYNEQFF. DNA of the CDR3: TGTGCCAGCAGCTTAGGCAGCTACAATGAGCAGTTCTTC.

The chain has TRBV5-1 and TRBJ2-5; no firm D call. The V gene's germline CDR1 is SGHRS and CDR2 YFSETQ. V was clipped by 0 bases and J by 4 bases, with 1 base between them. The CDR3 has 11 residues. In DNA, the CDR3 is TGCGCCAGCAGCTTGGCAGAGACCCAGTACTTC. Translation gives CASSLAETQYF. Variable domain in full (rest from reference TRBV5-1 and TRBJ2-5): KAGVTQTPRYLIKTRGQQVTLSCSPISGHRSVSWYQQTPGQGLQFLFEYFSETQRNKGNFPGRFSGRQFSNSRSEMNVSTLELGDSALYLCASSLAETQYFGPGTRLLVL.

The chain couples TRBV10-2 to TRBJ1-6, with 10 bases fitting TRBD1. There are 17 residues in the CDR3. Germline trimming cut 8 bases from V and 7 bases from J; bases unmatched to any gene: 14. CDR1 is WSHSY and CDR2 is SAAADI in the germline V gene. The CDR3, as DNA: TGCGCCAGCGTCCCGGGCGACAGGGGGCGAGGGAATTCACCCCTCCACTTT. It yields the protein CASVPGDRGRGNSPLHF.

The V and J genes are TRBV2 and TRBJ1-2; the D is unclear. Trimming took off 5 bases at V and 4 bases at J, with 14 bases between the two ends. There are 14 residues in the CDR3. Germline V lookup: CDR1 SNHLY, CDR2 FYNNEI. CDR3 sequence reads: CASSSERSTYGYTF. The DNA of the CDR3 is TGTGCCAGCAGTAGCGAACGATCCACCTATGGCTACACCTTC. Full variable domain (outside the CDR3, taken from reference TRBV2 and TRBJ1-2): EPEVTQTPSHQVTQMGQEVILRCVPISNHLYFYWYRQILGQKVEFLVSFYNNEISEKSEIFDDQFSVERPDGSNFTLKIRSTKLEDSAMYFCASSSERSTYGYTFGSGTRLTVV.

The chain carries TRBV4-3 and TRBJ1-2; no firm D call. V was shortened by 4 bases and J by 4 bases, with 16 bases between the two germline ends. From germline, CDR1 is LGHNA and CDR2 YSLEER. CDR3 size: 15 residues. The CDR3 loop reads CASSPDNRGGYGYTF. The CDR3 DNA reads TGCGCCAGCAGCCCAGACAACCGGGGAGGCTATGGCTACACCTTC.

The chain couples TRBV2 to TRBJ1-1, with D unclear. V was trimmed by 4 bases and J by 11 bases, leaving 11 bases between them. Germline loops: CDR1 SNHLY, CDR2 FYNNEI. CDR3 length: 11 amino acids. The CDR3 coding sequence is TGTGCCAGCAGTGTGACCTGGGATGCTTTCTTT. Translation gives CASSVTWDAFF.

This clone came up a few times. The chain joins TRBV5-4 to TRBJ1-3, with D maybe TRBD1 (5 bases). CDR1 is SGHNT, CDR2 YYREEE, per germline (reference sequence). CDR3 length: 14 amino acids. With 4 bases removed from V and 4 bases from J, the gap between germline ends came to 12 bases. The CDR3 DNA sequence: TGTGCCAGCAGCCTCAAGGGGCAAGGAAACACCATATATTTT. It yields the protein CASSLKGQGNTIYF.

The count of this clone is one. The V call is TRBV7-3, the J call TRBJ2-1; D may be TRBD1 (6 bases). Trimming took off 1 base at V and 5 bases at J, with 12 bases between the two ends. This CDR3 is built from 15 residues. Per germline, CDR1 SGHTA and CDR2 FQGTGA. The CDR3 coding sequence is TGTGCCAGCAGCTTAAGGCAGGGGTCCAACAATGAGCAGTTCTTC. Its protein is CASSLRQGSNNEQFF.

V gene TRBV4-2 combines with J gene TRBJ2-5; 12 bases fit TRBD2. The CDR3 has 15 residues. Germline V gene lookup returns CDR1 LGHNA and CDR2 YNFKEQ. V trimming: 3 bases; J trimming: 5 bases; junction bases outside the gene matches: 4. The CDR3 here is CASSQVGTSGETQYF. The DNA for the CDR3 is TGTGCCAGCAGCCAGGTCGGGACTAGCGGGGAGACCCAGTACTTC.

This clone came up a few times. The chain has TRBV10-1 and TRBJ2-7; TRBD2 matches at 12 bases. Germline lookup yields CDR1 WNHNN and CDR2 SYGVQD (reference sequence). V gave up 5 bases and J gave up 4 bases; unmatched junction bases: 6. This CDR3 contains 15 residues. Written as DNA, the CDR3 is TGCGCCAGCAGTACGACTAGCGGGGGCCAATACGAGCAGTACTTC. Translating it yields CASSTTSGGQYEQYF.

The chain links TRBV4-1 to TRBJ1-3; no clear D. Germline-derived CDR1 and CDR2 are MGHRA and YSYEKL. The CDR3 covers 15 residues. Trimming left V 5 bases short and J 4 bases short, with 15 bases between. In nucleotides, the CDR3 is TGCGCCAGCAGCTTGGAAGGAGGGTCAGGAAACACCATATATTTT. It yields the protein CASSLEGGSGNTIYF.

This chain joins TRBV5-1 and TRBJ2-1; D is undetermined. Per the germline V gene, CDR1 is SGHRS and CDR2 is YFSETQ. Trimming took off 5 bases at V and 5 bases at J, with 8 bases between the two ends. The CDR3 is 12 residues long. The CDR3 nucleotides are TGCGCCAGCAGACTTCAAAACAATGAGCAGTTCTTC. Translating gives CASRLQNNEQFF.

V is TRBV19 and J is TRBJ2-7; the D gene is possibly TRBD1 (6 bases). The CDR3 runs to 14 residues. V dropped 1 base and J dropped 3 bases, with 10 bases sitting between them. Per the germline V gene, CDR1 is LNHDA and CDR2 is SQIVND (reference sequence). The CDR3 DNA reads as TGTGCCAGTAGTATAGGTCAGGGGCGCTACGAGCAGTACTTC. Encoded protein: CASSIGQGRYEQYF.

V is TRBV9 and J is TRBJ1-1; D is undetermined. V was pared by 1 base and J by 6 bases, with 10 bases between. Looked up from germline, CDR1 is SGDLS and CDR2 is YYNGEE. The CDR3 runs 13 residues. CDR3 in DNA: TGTGCCAGCAGCGTACTGGACGGTTCTGAAGCTTTCTTT. This gives the protein CASSVLDGSEAFF.

In DNA form, the CDR3 reads TGTGCCAGTGGGCGCACGTGGGCTTTCTTT. Translated: CASGRTWAFF. This chain connects TRBV25-1 to TRBJ1-1; D is ambiguous. The germline CDR1 and CDR2 sequences are MGHDK and SYGVNS. The germline V and J ends were trimmed by 9 bases and 11 bases, with 13 bases remaining between them. This CDR3 contains 10 residues.

This clone has just a few counts. The V gene is TRBV2, the J gene TRBJ1-1; 7 positions match TRBD1. The V and J ends lost 6 bases and 6 bases, in that order; junction bases with no gene match: 7. CDR1 and CDR2 from the germline V gene are SNHLY and FYNNEI. CDR3 size: 13 residues. CDR3: CASRPRGDAEAFF. The CDR3 bases are TGTGCCAGCAGGCCCAGGGGGGACGCTGAAGCTTTCTTT.

This clone was seen once. The CDR3 reads CASSPQVEMGTEAFF. The CDR3 nucleotides are TGTGCCAGTAGTCCCCAGGTCGAGATGGGCACTGAAGCTTTCTTT. The V and J genes are TRBV19 and TRBJ1-1; D gene ambiguous. V gave up 5 bases and J gave up 4 bases, with 17 bases separating them. Germline values: CDR1 LNHDA, CDR2 SQIVND (reference sequence). This CDR3 region has 15 residues.

This clone has just one count. The chain employs TRBV19 and TRBJ2-7; D is uncertain. CDR1 is LNHDA, CDR2 SQIVND, per germline (reference sequence). V was clipped by 3 bases and J by 1 base, with 10 bases between them. The CDR3 length is 14 residues. DNA of the CDR3: TGTGCCAGTAGTATCCAGATTGATTCCTACGAGCAGTACTTC. Its protein is CASSIQIDSYEQYF.

V gene TRBV6-5 combines with J gene TRBJ1-5; D uncertain. Looked up from germline, CDR1 is MNHEY and CDR2 is SVGAGI. The CDR3 totals 13 residues. Trimming stripped 6 bases from V and 4 bases from J, with 10 bases between. The CDR3: CASSQIPNQPQHF. In DNA form, the CDR3 reads TGTGCCAGCAGCCAGATTCCAAATCAGCCCCAGCATTTT.